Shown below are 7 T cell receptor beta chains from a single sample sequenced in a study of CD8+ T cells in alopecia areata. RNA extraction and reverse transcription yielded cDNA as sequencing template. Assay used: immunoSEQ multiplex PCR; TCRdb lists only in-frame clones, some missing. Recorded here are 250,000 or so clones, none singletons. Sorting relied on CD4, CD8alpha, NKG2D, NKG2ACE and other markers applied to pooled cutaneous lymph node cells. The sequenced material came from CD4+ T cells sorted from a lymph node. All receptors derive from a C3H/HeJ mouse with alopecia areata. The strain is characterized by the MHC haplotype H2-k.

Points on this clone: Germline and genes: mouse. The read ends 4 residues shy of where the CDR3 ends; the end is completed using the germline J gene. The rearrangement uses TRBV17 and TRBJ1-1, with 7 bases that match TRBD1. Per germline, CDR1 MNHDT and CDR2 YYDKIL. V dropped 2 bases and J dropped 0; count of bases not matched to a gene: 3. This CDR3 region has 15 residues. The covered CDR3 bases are TGTGCTAGCAGTAGAAACAGGGGTGCAAACACA. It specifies CASSRNRGANT. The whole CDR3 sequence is CASSRNRGANTEVFF. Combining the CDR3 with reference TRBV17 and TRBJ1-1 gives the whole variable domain DTTVKQNPRYKLARVGKPVNLICSQTMNHDTMYWYQKKPNQAPKLLLFYYDKILNREADTFEKFQSSRPNNSFCSLYIGSAGLEYSAMYLCASSRNRGANTEVFFGKGTRLTVV.

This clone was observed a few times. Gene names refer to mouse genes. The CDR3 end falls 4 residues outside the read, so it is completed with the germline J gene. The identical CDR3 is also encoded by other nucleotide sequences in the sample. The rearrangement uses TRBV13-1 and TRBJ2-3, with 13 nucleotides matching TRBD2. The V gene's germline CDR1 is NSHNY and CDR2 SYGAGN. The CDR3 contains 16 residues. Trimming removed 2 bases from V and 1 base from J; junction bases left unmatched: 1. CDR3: CASSEDWGGGAETLYF. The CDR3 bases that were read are TGTGCCAGCAGTGAGGACTGGGGGGGCGGTGCAGAA.

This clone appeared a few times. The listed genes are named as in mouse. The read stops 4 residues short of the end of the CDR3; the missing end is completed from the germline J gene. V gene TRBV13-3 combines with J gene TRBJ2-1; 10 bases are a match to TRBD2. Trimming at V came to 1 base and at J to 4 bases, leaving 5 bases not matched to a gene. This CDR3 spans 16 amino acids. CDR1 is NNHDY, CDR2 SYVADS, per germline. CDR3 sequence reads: CASSDSGGASYAEQFF. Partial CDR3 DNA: TGTGCCAGCAGTGATTCTGGGGGGGCTTCTTATGCT.

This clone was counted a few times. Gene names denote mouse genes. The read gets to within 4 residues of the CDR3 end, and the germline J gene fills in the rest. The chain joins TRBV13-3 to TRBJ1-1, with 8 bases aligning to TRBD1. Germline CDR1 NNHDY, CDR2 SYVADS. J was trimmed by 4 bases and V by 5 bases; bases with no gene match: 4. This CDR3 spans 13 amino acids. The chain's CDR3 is CASRTGGVTEVFF. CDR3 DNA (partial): TGTGCCAGCAGAACAGGGGGAGTCACA.

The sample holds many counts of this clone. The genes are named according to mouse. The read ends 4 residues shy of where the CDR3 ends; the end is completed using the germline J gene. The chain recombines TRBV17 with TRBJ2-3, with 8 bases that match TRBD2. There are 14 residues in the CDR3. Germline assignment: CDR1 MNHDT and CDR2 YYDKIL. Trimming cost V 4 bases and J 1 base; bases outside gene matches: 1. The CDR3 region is CASSKLGGAETLYF. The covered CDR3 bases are TGTGCTAGCAGTAAACTGGGGGGTGCAGAA. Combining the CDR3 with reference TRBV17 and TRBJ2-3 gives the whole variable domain DTTVKQNPRYKLARVGKPVNLICSQTMNHDTMYWYQKKPNQAPKLLLFYYDKILNREADTFEKFQSSRPNNSFCSLYIGSAGLEYSAMYLCASSKLGGAETLYFGSGTRLTVL.

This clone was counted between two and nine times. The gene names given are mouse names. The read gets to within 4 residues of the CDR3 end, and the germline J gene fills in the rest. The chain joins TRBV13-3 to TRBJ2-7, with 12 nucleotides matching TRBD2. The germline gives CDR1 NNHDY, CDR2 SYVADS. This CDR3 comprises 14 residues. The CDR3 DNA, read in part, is TGTGCCAGCAGTTGGACTGGGGGGGTCAAT. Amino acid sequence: CASSWTGGVN. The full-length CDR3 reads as CASSWTGGVNEQYF.

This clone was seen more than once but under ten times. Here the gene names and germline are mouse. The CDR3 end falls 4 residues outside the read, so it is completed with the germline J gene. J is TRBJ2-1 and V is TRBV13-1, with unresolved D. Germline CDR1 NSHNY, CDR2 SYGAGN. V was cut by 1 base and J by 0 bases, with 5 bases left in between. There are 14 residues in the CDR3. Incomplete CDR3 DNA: TGTGCCAGCAGTGATTCAGATAACTATGCT. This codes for CASSDSDNYA. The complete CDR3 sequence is CASSDSDNYAEQFF.